This T cell receptor beta chain is from a study of T-cell memory formation after mild COVID-19 (dated by TCRdb to the early 2020s). Looking at the study overall: TCR sequence clusters from the two donors were largely donor specific. In two donors, T-cell clones that expanded and contracted after mild COVID-19 were tracked by sequencing TCRalpha and TCRbeta repertoires over time. The cohort was made up of two young adult volunteers, one female and one male, who were previously healthy. Overall study results and their limits: The detection of some responding clones in pre-infection memory suggests that pre-existing cross-reactive memory T cells joined the SARS-CoV-2 response. Whether the second-wave clones peaking on day 37 were SARS-CoV-2 specific was not confirmed. Clones contracting from day 15 to 85 had balanced CD4/CD8 phenotypes, while a second wave expanding from day 15 to 37 was biased towards CD4+. Only two mild cases were covered in the study, and larger cohorts including severe cases with pre-infection samples were considered necessary. Contracting CD4+ clones were found mainly in CM and EM memory subsets, while CD8+ clones were enriched in EMRA.

CDR1 and CDR2 are read off the germline V gene (reference sequence) as DFQATT and SNEGSKA. Including the terminal cysteine and phenylalanine, the CDR3 comprises 16 residues. This entry keeps only the CDR3 DNA: 48 bases, framed from base 1. The V and J ends are trimmed by 0 bases and 2 bases, leaving 15 bases between them. The sample holds many counts of this clonotype. What antigen it recognizes has not been identified. Per-base qualities were not stored, and no clone one base away is much larger. Ficoll-Paque density gradient centrifugation was used to isolate PBMCs. Sequencing instrument: Illumina NovaSeq 6000. cDNA libraries for TCRalpha and TCRbeta were prepared by 5'RACE using constant-segment primers, with sample barcodes and unique molecular identifiers added. RNA was extracted from every sample with Trizol reagent. Amplification of the libraries took two PCR steps, and the second step added a second sample barcode plus Illumina TruSeq adapters. Sequencing of the libraries was done on an Illumina NovaSeq, producing 2 x 150 bp paired-end reads. The authors processed their data as follows. Reads were demultiplexed and collapsed into UMI-guided consensus sequences with migec v1.2.7. With mixcr v2.1.11, UMI consensuses were aligned to TRA and TRB V and J templates and assembled into clonotypes. Clonotypes were classified as expanded or contracted when called significant by both edgeR and NoisET, with noise models trained on biological replicates. For edgeR calls, the thresholds were a false discovery rate-adjusted p below 0.01 and a log2 fold-change of 1. As an exploratory analysis of dynamics, max-normalized trajectories of the 1000 most abundant clonotypes were examined by PCA with hierarchical clustering. Each responding clone was given a CD4 or CD8 phenotype based on the CD4+ and CD8+ repertoires, which had been sequenced separately. TCRdb trimmed the raw reads at Q25, called clones with MiXCR and kept productive beta chains. Entries are consolidated by CDR3 protein sequence, retaining the most common genes and DNA. These V and J calls derive from TCRdb rather than the authors' analysis. A total of about 620,000 distinct CDR3 sequences appear in this sample, about a sixth of them only once. The ten top clones hold around 12% of the sample.

The chain joins TRBV20-1 to TRBJ2-3; the D gene lacks a confident call. Sequencing was performed on PBMCs or a T cell subset sorted from them (not recorded which). This receptor was identified in an adult woman who had mild COVID-19 (a few samples of this study predate the infection). The sample titles of this study are shuffled in the database, so cell type and time point are left out; the donor was told from shared clones. The bases are TGCAGTGCTAGAGATCCGCTAGAAGGACCCACAGATACGCAGTATTTT. This yields the protein CSARDPLEGPTDTQYF.